The entry below gives a single TCR beta chain sequence along with its context. Its antigen remains unknown. CDR3 length equals 14 residues. Germline values: CDR1 SGHRS, CDR2 YFSETQ. V gave up 5 bases and J gave up 6 bases, with 16 bases separating them. TCRdb called the 5' RACE reads again in MiXCR, with one record for every CDR3 protein. The table records a few hundred thousand distinct CDR3 sequences, 15% to 20% of them present only once. The data were obtained in a study of T-cell memory formation after mild COVID-19. Study findings and constraints: Contracting clones localized mainly to CM and EM when CD4+ and mainly to EMRA when CD8+. The pre-infection memory compartment contained some responding clones, suggesting cross-reactive memory joined. CD4+ bias marked clones expanding day 15 to 37, unlike balanced contracting clones.

The clonotype originates from a man younger than 30 who had mild COVID-19 (a few samples of this study predate the infection). Cell type and time point are not known. Sequences were obtained from PBMCs or a T cell subset sorted from them (not recorded which). This chain uses TRBV5-1 with TRBJ2-3; possible D gene TRBD2, 5 bases. This chain's CDR3 is CASRFLSGSDTQYF. The CDR3 bases are TGCGCCAGCAGATTTCTTTCGGGATCCGATACGCAGTATTTT.